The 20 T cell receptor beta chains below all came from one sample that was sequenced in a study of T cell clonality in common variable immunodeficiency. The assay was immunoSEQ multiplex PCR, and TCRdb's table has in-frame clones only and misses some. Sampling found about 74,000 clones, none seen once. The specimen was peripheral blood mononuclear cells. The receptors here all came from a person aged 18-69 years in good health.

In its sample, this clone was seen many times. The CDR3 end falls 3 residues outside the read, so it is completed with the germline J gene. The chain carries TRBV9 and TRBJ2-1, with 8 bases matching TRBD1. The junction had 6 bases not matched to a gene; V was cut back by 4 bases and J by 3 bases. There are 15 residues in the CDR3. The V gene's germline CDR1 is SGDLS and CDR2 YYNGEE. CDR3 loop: CASSITGTGYNEQFF. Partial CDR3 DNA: TGTGCCAGCAGCATTACCGGGACAGGCTACAATGAG.

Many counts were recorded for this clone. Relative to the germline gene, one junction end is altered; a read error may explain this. Partial CDR3 DNA: TGCGCCAGCAGCCCCCAGGGGGAAGAGACC. Protein: CASSPQGEET. The whole CDR3 protein reads CASSPQGEETQYF. The chain recombines TRBV4-2 with TRBJ2-5; 7 positions match TRBD1. The read terminates 3 residues before the CDR3 end, so the remaining end is supplied by the germline J gene. CDR1 is LGHNA and CDR2 is YNFKEQ in the germline V gene. This CDR3 is built from 13 residues.

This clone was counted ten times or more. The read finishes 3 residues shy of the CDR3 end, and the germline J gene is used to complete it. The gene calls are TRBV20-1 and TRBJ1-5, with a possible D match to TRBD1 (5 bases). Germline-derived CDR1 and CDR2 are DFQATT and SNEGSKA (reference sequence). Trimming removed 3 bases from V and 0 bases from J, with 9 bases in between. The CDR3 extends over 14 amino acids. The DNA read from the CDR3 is TGCAGTGCTAGTCGGGGGGATAGCAATCAGCCC. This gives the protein CSASRGDSNQP. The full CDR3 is CSASRGDSNQPQHF.

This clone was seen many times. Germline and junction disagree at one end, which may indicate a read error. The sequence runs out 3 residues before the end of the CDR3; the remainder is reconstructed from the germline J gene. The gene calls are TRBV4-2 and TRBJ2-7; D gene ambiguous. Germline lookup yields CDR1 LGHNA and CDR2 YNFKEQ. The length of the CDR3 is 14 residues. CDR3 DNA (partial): TGCGCCAGCAGCGCTCGAAGATCTACCTACGAG. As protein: CASSARRSTYE. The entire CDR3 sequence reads CASSARRSTYEQYF.

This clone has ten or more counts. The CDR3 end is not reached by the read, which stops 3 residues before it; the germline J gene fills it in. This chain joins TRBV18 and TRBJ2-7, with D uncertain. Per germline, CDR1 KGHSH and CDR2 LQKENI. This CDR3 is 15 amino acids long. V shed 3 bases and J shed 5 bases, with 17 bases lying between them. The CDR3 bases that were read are TGTGCCAGCTCACCCGTCCTCGACTCCGGTCACGAG. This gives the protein CASSPVLDSGHE. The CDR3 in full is CASSPVLDSGHEQYF.

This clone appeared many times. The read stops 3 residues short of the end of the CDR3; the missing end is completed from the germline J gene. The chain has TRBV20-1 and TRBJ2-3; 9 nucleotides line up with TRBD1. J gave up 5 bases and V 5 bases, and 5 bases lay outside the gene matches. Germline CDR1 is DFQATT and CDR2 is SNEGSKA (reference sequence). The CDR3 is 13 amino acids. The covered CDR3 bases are TGCAGTGCTCGGGGACAGGGAATAGATACG. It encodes CSARGQGIDT. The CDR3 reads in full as CSARGQGIDTQYF.

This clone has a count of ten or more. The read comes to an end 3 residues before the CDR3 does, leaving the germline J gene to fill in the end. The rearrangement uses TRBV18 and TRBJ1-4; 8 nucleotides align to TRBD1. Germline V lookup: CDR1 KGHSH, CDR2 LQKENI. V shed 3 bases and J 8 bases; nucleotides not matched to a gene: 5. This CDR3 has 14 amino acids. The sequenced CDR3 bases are TGTGCCAGCTCACCGGACAGGGCCCTCGAAAAA. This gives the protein CASSPDRALEK. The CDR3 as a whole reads CASSPDRALEKLFF.

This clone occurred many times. Partial CDR3 DNA: TGTGCCAGCAGGGAACAGGGGACCCGAAATGAG. Its translation: CASREQGTRNE. The whole CDR3 is CASREQGTRNEQFF. The rearrangement links TRBV12-3 or TRBV12-4 to TRBJ2-1, with TRBD1 matching over 7 bases. The DNA ends 3 residues before the CDR3 does, and the rest of the CDR3 is filled in from the germline J gene. J lost 7 bases, V lost 6 bases, and 9 bases had no gene match. This CDR3 comprises 14 residues.

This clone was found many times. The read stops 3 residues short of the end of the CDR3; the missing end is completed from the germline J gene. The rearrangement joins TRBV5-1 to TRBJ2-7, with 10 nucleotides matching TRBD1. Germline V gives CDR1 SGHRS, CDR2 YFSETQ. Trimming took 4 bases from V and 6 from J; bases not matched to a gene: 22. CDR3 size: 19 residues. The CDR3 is CASSQDRGRGVAWGIEQYF. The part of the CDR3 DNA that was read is TGCGCCAGCAGCCAAGACAGGGGGCGCGGGGTAGCCTGGGGTATCGAG.

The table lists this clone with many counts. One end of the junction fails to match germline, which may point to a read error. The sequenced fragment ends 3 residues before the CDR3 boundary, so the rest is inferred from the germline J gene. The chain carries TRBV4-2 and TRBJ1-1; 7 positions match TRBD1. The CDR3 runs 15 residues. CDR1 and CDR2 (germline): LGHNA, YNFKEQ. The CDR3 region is CASSQDIGQDTEAFF. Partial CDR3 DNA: TGCGCCAGCAGCCAAGATATAGGACAGGACACTGAA.

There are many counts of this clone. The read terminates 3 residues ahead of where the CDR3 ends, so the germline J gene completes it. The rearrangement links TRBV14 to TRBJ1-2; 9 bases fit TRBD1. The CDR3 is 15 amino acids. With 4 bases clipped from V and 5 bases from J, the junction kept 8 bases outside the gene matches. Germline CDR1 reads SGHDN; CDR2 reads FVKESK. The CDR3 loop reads CASSLGQGRSYGYTF. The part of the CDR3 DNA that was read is TGTGCCAGCAGCCTCGGACAGGGGCGAAGTTATGGC.

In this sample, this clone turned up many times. CDR3 in amino acids: CASRPGTGPYEQYF. The sequenced part of the CDR3 DNA is TGCGCCAGCAGACCCGGGACAGGGCCCTACGAG. The rearrangement joins TRBV5-1 to TRBJ2-7; 9 positions match TRBD1. The read stops 3 residues short of the end of the CDR3; the missing end is completed from the germline J gene. V dropped 5 bases and J dropped 2; count of bases not matched to a gene: 5. This CDR3 has 14 amino acids. Germline V CDR1 and CDR2: SGHRS, YFSETQ.

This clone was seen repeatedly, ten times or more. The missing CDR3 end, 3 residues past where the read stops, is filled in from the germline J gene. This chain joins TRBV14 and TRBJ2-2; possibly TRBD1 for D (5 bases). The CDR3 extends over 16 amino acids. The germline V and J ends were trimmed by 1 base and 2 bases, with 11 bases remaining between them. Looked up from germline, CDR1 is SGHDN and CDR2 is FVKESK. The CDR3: CASSQGTFLNTGELFF. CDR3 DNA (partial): TGTGCCAGCAGCCAAGGGACATTCCTTAACACCGGGGAG.

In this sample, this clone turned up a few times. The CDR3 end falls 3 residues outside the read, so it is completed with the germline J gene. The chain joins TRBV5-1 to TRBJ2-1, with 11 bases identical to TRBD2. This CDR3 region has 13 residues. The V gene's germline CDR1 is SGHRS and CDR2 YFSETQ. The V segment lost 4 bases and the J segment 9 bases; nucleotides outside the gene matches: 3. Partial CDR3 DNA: TGCGCCAGCAGCATAACTAGCGGGAGTGAG. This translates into CASSITSGSE. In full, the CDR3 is CASSITSGSEQFF.

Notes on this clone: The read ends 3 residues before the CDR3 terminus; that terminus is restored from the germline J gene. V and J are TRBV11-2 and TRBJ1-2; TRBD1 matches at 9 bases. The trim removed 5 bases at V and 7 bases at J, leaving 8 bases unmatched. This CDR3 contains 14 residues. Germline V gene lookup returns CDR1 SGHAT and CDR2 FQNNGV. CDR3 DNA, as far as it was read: TGTGCCAGCAGCGCCAAACAGGGGGCGCGTGGC. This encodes CASSAKQGARG. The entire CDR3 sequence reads CASSAKQGARGYTF.

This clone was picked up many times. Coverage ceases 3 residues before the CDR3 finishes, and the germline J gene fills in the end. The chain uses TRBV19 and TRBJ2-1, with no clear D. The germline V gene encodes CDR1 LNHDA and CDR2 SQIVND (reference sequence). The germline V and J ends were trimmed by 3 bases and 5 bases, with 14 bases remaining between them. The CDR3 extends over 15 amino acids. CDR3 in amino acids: CASSMFPLSNNEQFF. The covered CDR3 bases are TGTGCCAGTAGTATGTTTCCCCTTTCTAACAATGAG.

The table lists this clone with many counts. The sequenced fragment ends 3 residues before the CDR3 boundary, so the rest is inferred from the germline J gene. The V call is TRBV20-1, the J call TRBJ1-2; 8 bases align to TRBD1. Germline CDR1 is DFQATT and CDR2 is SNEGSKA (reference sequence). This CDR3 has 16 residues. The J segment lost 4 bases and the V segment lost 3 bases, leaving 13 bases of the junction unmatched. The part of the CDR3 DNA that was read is TGCAGTGCTAGGGGACAGGTCACCCCGGGGGGCTATGGC. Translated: CSARGQVTPGGYG. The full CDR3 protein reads CSARGQVTPGGYGYTF.

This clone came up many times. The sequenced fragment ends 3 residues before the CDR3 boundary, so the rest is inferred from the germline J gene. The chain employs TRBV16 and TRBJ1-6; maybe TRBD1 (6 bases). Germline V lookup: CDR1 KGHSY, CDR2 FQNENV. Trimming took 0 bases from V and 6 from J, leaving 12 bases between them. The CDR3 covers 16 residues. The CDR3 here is CASSQSGQGFNSPLHF. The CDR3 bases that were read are TGTGCCAGCAGCCAATCGGGACAAGGATTTAATTCACCC.

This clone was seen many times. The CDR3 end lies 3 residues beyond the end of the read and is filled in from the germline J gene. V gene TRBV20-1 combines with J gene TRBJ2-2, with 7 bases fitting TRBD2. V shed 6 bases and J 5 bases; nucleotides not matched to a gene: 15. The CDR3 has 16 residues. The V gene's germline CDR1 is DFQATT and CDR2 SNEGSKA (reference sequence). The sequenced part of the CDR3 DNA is TGCAGTGCCCAGGTTGCCCTAGGGGAGGGTACCGGGGAG. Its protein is CSAQVALGEGTGE. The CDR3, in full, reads CSAQVALGEGTGELFF.

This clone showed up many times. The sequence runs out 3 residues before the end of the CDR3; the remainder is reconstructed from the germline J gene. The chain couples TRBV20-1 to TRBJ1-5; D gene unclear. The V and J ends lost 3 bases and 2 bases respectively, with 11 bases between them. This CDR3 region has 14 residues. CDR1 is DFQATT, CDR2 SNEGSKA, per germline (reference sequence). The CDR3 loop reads CSASQRAGNQPQHF. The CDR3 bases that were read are TGCAGTGCTAGCCAGAGGGCAGGCAATCAGCCC.